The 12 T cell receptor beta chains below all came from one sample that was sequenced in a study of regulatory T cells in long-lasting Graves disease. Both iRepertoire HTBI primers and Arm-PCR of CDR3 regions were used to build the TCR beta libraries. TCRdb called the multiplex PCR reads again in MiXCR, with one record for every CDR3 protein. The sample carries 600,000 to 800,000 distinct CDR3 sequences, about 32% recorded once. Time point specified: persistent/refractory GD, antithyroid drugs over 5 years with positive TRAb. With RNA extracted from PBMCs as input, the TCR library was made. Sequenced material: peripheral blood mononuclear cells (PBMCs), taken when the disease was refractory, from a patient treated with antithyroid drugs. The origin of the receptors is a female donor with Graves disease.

The CDR3 DNA follows: TGTGCCAGCAGGGGCCCTCAGGTGGGAGTAGGCGAGCAGTACTTC. The encoded protein is CASRGPQVGVGEQYF. The gene calls are TRBV25-1 and TRBJ2-7; D is perhaps TRBD2 (5 bases). With 6 bases removed from V and 6 bases from J, the gap between germline ends came to 21 bases. CDR3 length equals 15 residues. Germline V CDR1 and CDR2: MGHDK, SYGVNS.

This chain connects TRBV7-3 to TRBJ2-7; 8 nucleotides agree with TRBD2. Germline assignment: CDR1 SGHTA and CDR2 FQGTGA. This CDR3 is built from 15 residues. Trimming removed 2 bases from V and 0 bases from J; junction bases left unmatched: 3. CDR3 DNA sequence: TGTGCCAGCAGCTTATCTAGCGGGCTCTCCTACGAGCAGTACTTC. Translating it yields CASSLSSGLSYEQYF. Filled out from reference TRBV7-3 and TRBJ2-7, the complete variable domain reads GAGVSQTPSNKVTEKGKYVELRCDPISGHTALYWYRQSLGQGPEFLIYFQGTGAADDSGLPNDRFFAVRPEGSVSTLKIQRTERGDSAVYLCASSLSSGLSYEQYFGPGTRLTVT.

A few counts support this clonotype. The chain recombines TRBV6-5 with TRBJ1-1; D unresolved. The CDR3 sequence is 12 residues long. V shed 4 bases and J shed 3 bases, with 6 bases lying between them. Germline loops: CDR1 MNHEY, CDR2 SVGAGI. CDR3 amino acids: CASSSQYTEAFF. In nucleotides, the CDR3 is TGTGCCAGCAGTTCGCAGTACACTGAAGCTTTCTTT.

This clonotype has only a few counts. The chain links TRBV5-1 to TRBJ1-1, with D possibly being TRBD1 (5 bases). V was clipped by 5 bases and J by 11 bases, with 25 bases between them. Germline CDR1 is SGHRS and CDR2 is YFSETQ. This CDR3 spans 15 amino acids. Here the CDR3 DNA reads TGCGCCAGCAGTCGCTCCGGGGCAGGCCTACTAGAGGCTTTCTTT. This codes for CASSRSGAGLLEAFF.

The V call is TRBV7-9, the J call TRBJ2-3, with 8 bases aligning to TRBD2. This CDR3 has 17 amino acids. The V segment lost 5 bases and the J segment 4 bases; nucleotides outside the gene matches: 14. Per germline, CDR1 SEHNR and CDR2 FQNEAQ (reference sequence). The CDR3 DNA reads TGTGCCAGCAGCCCCATGGGGAGCGGGAGAGTCTCAGATACGCAGTATTTT. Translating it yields CASSPMGSGRVSDTQYF.

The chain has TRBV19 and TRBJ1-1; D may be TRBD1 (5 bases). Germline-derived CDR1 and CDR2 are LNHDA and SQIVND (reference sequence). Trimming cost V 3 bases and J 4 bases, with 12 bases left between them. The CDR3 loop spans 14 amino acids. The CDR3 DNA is TGTGCCAGTAGTATGACAGCGACGGGCACTGAAGCTTTCTTT. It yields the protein CASSMTATGTEAFF.

The DNA for the CDR3 is TGTGCCAGCAGGGGGGGACCCGGCCACGAGCAGTACTTC. It specifies CASRGGPGHEQYF. The V call is TRBV28, the J call TRBJ2-7; D perhaps matches TRBD2 (6 bases). V was shortened by 6 bases and J by 5 bases, with 14 bases between the two germline ends. Germline V gene data show CDR1 as MDHEN and CDR2 as SYDVKM. The CDR3 has 13 amino acids.

In DNA, the CDR3 is TGTGCCAGCAGTTACTCAAGGACTAGCGGGAGGGTGTACGAGCAGTACTTC. Translation: CASSYSRTSGRVYEQYF. This chain links TRBV6-9 with TRBJ2-7; 15 bases map to TRBD2. Germline CDR1 MNHGY, CDR2 SVAAGI. The junction had 7 bases not matched to a gene; V was cut back by 3 bases and J by 4 bases. This CDR3 contains 17 residues.

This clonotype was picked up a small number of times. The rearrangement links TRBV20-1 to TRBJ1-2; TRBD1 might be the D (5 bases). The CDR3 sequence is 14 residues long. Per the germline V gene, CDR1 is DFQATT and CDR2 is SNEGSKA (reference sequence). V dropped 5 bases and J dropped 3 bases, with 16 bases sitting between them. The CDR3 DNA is TGCAGTGCTGGCGACGGGACGGGAGACTATGGCTACACCTTC. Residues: CSAGDGTGDYGYTF.

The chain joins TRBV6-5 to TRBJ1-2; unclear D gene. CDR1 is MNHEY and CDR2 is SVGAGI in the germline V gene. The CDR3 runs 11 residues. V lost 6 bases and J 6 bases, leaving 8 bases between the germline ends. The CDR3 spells CASSYPHGYTF. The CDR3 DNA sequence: TGTGCCAGCAGCTACCCCCATGGCTACACCTTC.

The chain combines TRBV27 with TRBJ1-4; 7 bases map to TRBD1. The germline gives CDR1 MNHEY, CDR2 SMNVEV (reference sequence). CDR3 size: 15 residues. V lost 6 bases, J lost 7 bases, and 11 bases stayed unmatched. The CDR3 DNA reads TGTGCCAGCAGCCCTGACAGGGCGGGGGGTGAAAAACTGTTTTTT. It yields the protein CASSPDRAGGEKLFF.

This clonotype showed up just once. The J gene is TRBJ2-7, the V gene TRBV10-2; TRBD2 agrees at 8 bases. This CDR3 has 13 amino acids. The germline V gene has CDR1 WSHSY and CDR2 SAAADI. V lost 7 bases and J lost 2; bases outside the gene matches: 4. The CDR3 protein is CASKSGGAYEQYF. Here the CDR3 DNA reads TGCGCCAGCAAGTCGGGAGGGGCCTACGAGCAGTACTTC.